This entry is about one TCR beta chain. Antigen specificity is unknown. Time point: pretreatment peripheral blood. V was pared by 4 bases and J by 1 base, with 2 bases of the junction left unmatched. CDR1 is SNHLY and CDR2 is FYNNEI in the germline V gene. The CDR3 has 15 amino acids. Measured with immunoSEQ multiplex PCR; TCRdb has only the in-frame clones, and not every one. The table includes tens of thousands of clones, around 91% detected once. The data derive from a study of PD-L1 blockade in urothelial cancer. Looking at the study overall: Chemotherapy regimens numbering 0 to 3 had been given to patients. Researchers found blood samples held a median of approximately 150,000 T cells. General study findings and limits: Blood TCR clonality below the median before treatment was a predictor of better survival.

This chain connects TRBV2 to TRBJ2-7; 12 positions match TRBD2. The receptor was isolated from a man in his sixties with urothelial cancer. The sequences come from PBMCs, collected around atezolizumab (anti-PD-L1) treatment. This CDR3 is CASSGGLAGSYEQYF. The CDR3 DNA is TGTGCCAGCAGTGGAGGACTAGCGGGGTCCTACGAGCAGTACTTC. Supplemented by reference TRBV2 and TRBJ2-7, the full variable domain reads EPEVTQTPSHQVTQMGQEVILRCVPISNHLYFYWYRQILGQKVEFLVSFYNNEISEKSEIFDDQFSVERPDGSNFTLKIRSTKLEDSAMYFCASSGGLAGSYEQYFGPGTRLTVT.